This TCR beta chain was sequenced during a study of T cell repertoires in cytomegalovirus infection. Background on the study: A matching HLA type, together with CMV infection, was signaled by public TCR beta signatures. Study outcomes and limitations: Pooled public TCR beta family frequency picked out CMV carriers with the relevant HLA. Clonotype analysis showed dominance of the ex vivo response by HLA-C-restricted CMV-specific TCR beta clonotypes.

Germline-derived CDR1 and CDR2 are KGHSH and LQKENI. The CDR3 is made up of 14 amino acids. Trimming left V 4 bases short and J 4 bases short, with 11 bases between. Note on this clonotype: Its cognate antigen is unknown.

TCRdb recomputed calls from the reads with MiXCR, one row per CDR3 protein. Of about 400,000 distinct CDR3 sequences listed, around 18% are singletons. Sample: PBMCs. This receptor was taken from a human donor in good health (CMV status not recorded). Some clones in this sample may be carry-over from other donors' samples. This chain connects TRBV18 to TRBJ2-1; possibly TRBD1 for D (5 bases). CDR3 in DNA: TGTGCCAGCTCACAGGGGCCCTCATACAATGAGCAGTTCTTC. This sequence encodes CASSQGPSYNEQFF.